A single sample gave rise to the 2 T cell receptor beta chains below, sequenced in a study of cytomegalovirus exposure and HLA in healthy donors. With 60 Vbeta and 13 Jbeta primers, the PCR was carried out. Repertoires were generated with immunoSEQ multiplex PCR, while TCRdb's copy carries only in-frame clones and drops some. The sample has about 150,000 clones, approximately 77% seen once; the top ten hold around 1.5%. Input material: PBMCs. These receptors came from a man aged 18-30 years in good health and CMV-seronegative.

This chain connects TRBV6-5 to TRBJ2-7; the match to TRBD1 covers 8 bases. The germline V gene encodes CDR1 MNHEY and CDR2 SVGAGI. The CDR3 loop spans 15 amino acids. The V and J ends lost 2 bases and 3 bases, in that order; junction bases with no gene match: 6. The CDR3: CASSYGGTGGYEQYF. CDR3 nucleotide sequence: TGTGCCAGCAGTTACGGAGGGACAGGTGGCTACGAGCAGTACTTC.

The J gene is TRBJ2-3, the V gene TRBV10-1; 8 bases are shared with TRBD1. This CDR3 has 13 amino acids. Trimming cost V 6 bases and J 5 bases; bases outside gene matches: 4. Germline assignment: CDR1 WNHNN and CDR2 SYGVQD (reference sequence). The CDR3 DNA follows: TGCGCCAGCAGCGCTGACAGGGGAGATACGCAGTATTTT. Protein sequence: CASSADRGDTQYF.